This record covers a single TCR beta chain. Its target is not known. CD45RA+ naive and CD45RA-negative memory subsets were separated from CD4+ cells. Evenly divided among several immunoSEQ plates was the genomic DNA of each subset. The assay was immunoSEQ multiplex PCR, and TCRdb's table has in-frame clones only and misses some. This table holds 2 million to 3 million clones, 80% to 95% found once. The data were taken from a study of shared clonotypes between healthy human individuals. The CDR3 runs 15 residues. Trimming took 5 bases from V and 2 from J; bases not matched to a gene: 7. Germline V CDR1 and CDR2: SGHTA, FQGNSA. Overall study results and limits: Non-shared clonotypes were found to have lower generation probabilities than the clonotypes that were shared by all four of the sorted-subset donors. The study sampled only blood, and tissue repertoires likely differ.

The chain combines TRBV7-2 with TRBJ2-7; 9 bases line up with TRBD2. Specimen: naive CD4+ T cells from PBMCs. The subset was: CD45RA+ positively selected. The sequence derives from a young man in good health. Some clones in this sample may be carry-over from other donors' samples. The CDR3 sequence is CASSAGGAVPYEQYF. The CDR3 DNA sequence: TGTGCCAGCAGCGCGGGGGGGGCAGTACCCTACGAGCAGTACTTC.